One sample yielded the 18 T cell receptor beta chains listed below, sequenced in a study of shared clonotypes between healthy human individuals. TCRdb's table, derived via immunoSEQ multiplex PCR, lists solely in-frame clones and lacks some. The sample shows some 580,000 clones, 98% of them seen only once. Naive CD8 cells comprised CD45RO-negative, CCR7-positively selected cells, excluding terminally differentiated effector memory CD45RA+ cells. Sequencing used naive CD8+ T cells sorted from blood. The receptors were sampled from a man aged 30 to 39 in good health.

Of note for this clone: Different DNA sequences within this sample yield the same CDR3. The CDR3 DNA reads as TGCAGCGTTGAAGATACCTACGAGCAGTACTTC. It translates to CSVEDTYEQYF. The chain employs TRBV29-1 and TRBJ2-7, with unresolved D. Trimming took off 0 bases at V and 2 bases at J, with 2 bases between the two ends. The germline V gene encodes CDR1 SQVTM and CDR2 ANQGSEA. The CDR3 has 11 residues.

Worth noting for this clone: The same CDR3 is also encoded by other DNA sequences in this sample. The chain has TRBV29-1 and TRBJ2-2; D is undetermined. Germline V gives CDR1 SQVTM, CDR2 ANQGSEA. The CDR3 consists of 12 residues. V lost 5 bases to trimming and J lost 1 base, with 5 bases between them. The CDR3 coding sequence is TGCAGCGTTTTAGAGAACACCGGGGAGCTGTTTTTT. Translation gives CSVLENTGELFF.

The chain couples TRBV5-1 to TRBJ2-3; 7 bases line up with TRBD1. J lost 3 bases, V lost 3 bases, and 10 bases had no gene match. The CDR3 totals 16 residues. Germline V gives CDR1 SGHRS, CDR2 YFSETQ. This CDR3 reads CASSWVPGGRTDTQYF. CDR3 nucleotide sequence: TGCGCCAGCAGCTGGGTCCCAGGGGGTCGTACAGATACGCAGTATTTT.

The chain employs TRBV29-1 and TRBJ1-2; D unresolved. Per the germline V gene, CDR1 is SQVTM and CDR2 is ANQGSEA. CDR3 length: 10 amino acids. The CDR3 is CRQINYGYTF. The CDR3 nucleotides read TGCAGACAGATCAACTATGGCTACACCTTC. Full variable domain (outside the CDR3, taken from reference TRBV29-1 and TRBJ1-2): SAVISQKPSRDICQRGTSLTIQCQVDSQVTMMFWYRQQPGQSLTLIATANQGSEATYESGFVIDKFPISRPNLTFSTLTVSNMSPEDSSIYLCRQINYGYTFGSGTRLTVV.

This rearrangement joins TRBV7-8 to TRBJ2-4; D unclear. Trimming stripped 4 bases from V and 3 bases from J, with 13 bases between. Per germline, CDR1 SGHVS and CDR2 FQNEAQ. CDR3 size: 15 residues. CDR3 in DNA: TGTGCCAGCAGCTCCCCACCCTGGGGCAAAAACATTCAGTACTTC. It encodes CASSSPPWGKNIQYF.

The chain recombines TRBV9 with TRBJ2-6; D might be TRBD1 (6 bases). This CDR3 contains 16 residues. Per the germline V gene, CDR1 is SGDLS and CDR2 is YYNGEE. Trimming took off 0 bases at V and 1 base at J, with 8 bases between the two ends. The CDR3, as DNA: TGTGCCAGCAGCGTAGAACAGGGTTCTGGGGCCAACGTCCTGACTTTC. Translating it yields CASSVEQGSGANVLTF. Looking up the rest from reference TRBV9 and TRBJ2-6 gives the full variable domain: DSGVTQTPKHLITATGQRVTLRCSPRSGDLSVYWYQQSLDQGLQFLIQYYNGEERAKGNILERFSAQQFPDLHSELNLSSLELGDSALYFCASSVEQGSGANVLTFGAGSRLTVL.

The V gene is TRBV7-2, the J gene TRBJ2-7; TRBD2 matches at 9 bases. Germline assignment: CDR1 SGHTA and CDR2 FQGNSA. J gave up 7 bases and V 2 bases, and 9 bases lay outside the gene matches. This CDR3 contains 15 residues. CDR3 residues: CASSLLTSGYTEQYF. DNA for the CDR3: TGTGCCAGCAGCTTATTGACTAGCGGATATACGGAGCAGTACTTC. The whole variable domain, filled in from reference TRBV7-2 and TRBJ2-7, reads GAGVSQSPSNKVTEKGKDVELRCDPISGHTALYWYRQSLGQGLEFLIYFQGNSAPDKSGLPSDRFSAERTGGSVSTLTIQRTQQEDSAVYLCASSLLTSGYTEQYFGPGTRLTVT.

This clone was counted a single time. This rearrangement joins TRBV6-1 to TRBJ2-5; 10 bases agree with TRBD2. V trimming: 8 bases; J trimming: 5 bases; junction bases outside the gene matches: 11. CDR3 length: 15 residues. Germline V gene data show CDR1 as MNHNS and CDR2 as SASEGT. In nucleotides, the CDR3 is TGTGCCAGCCGGTGGGCTAGCGGGAGTCAGGAGACCCAGTACTTC. It specifies CASRWASGSQETQYF.

The V call is TRBV7-2, the J call TRBJ2-3; D remains ambiguous. Looked up from germline, CDR1 is SGHTA and CDR2 is FQGNSA. The CDR3 length is 11 residues. V was shortened by 5 bases and J by 6 bases, with 6 bases between the two germline ends. In nucleotides, the CDR3 is TGTGCCAGCAGCCGACGGGATACGCAGTATTTT. Its protein product is CASSRRDTQYF.

The V call is TRBV7-6, the J call TRBJ2-7; 8 bases line up with TRBD2. The CDR3 spans 17 residues. The ends lost 4 bases at V and 4 bases at J; junction bases unmatched: 15. Germline V CDR1 and CDR2: SGHVS, FNYEAQ. CDR3 in amino acids: CASSSTLTGTRAYEQYF. The CDR3 DNA reads TGTGCCAGCAGCTCTACGTTAACCGGGACTAGGGCGTACGAGCAGTACTTC. Complete variable domain (other parts from reference TRBV7-6 and TRBJ2-7): GAGVSQSPRYKVTKRGQDVALRCDPISGHVSLYWYRQALGQGPEFLTYFNYEAQQDKSGLPNDRFSAERPEGSISTLTIQRTEQRDSAMYRCASSSTLTGTRAYEQYFGPGTRLTVT.

The CDR3 reads CASSFTGNSNQPQHF. CDR3 in DNA: TGCGCCAGCAGCTTCACGGGGAATAGCAATCAGCCCCAGCATTTT. The V and J genes are TRBV5-1 and TRBJ1-5; no reliable D call. This CDR3 region has 15 residues. V was cut by 2 bases and J by 0 bases, with 9 bases left in between. Germline V gene data show CDR1 as SGHRS and CDR2 as YFSETQ.

The gene calls are TRBV14 and TRBJ2-1; 11 bases match TRBD2. CDR3 length: 18 amino acids. V lost 4 bases, J lost 8 bases, and 16 bases stayed unmatched. Per germline, CDR1 SGHDN and CDR2 FVKESK. CDR3: CASSPKGLAASMLDEQFF. CDR3 bases: TGTGCCAGCAGCCCGAAGGGACTAGCGGCCTCAATGCTAGATGAGCAGTTCTTC.

The chain has TRBV6-6 and TRBJ2-3; no clear D. The CDR3 runs 15 residues. CDR1 and CDR2 (germline): MNHNY, SVGAGI (reference sequence). V was cut by 6 bases and J by 8 bases, with 21 bases left in between. CDR3 nucleotides: TGTGCCAGCAGCCCGGACCGGGTGCAGGCAGGTACGCAGTATTTT. It translates to CASSPDRVQAGTQYF.

This chain links TRBV7-9 with TRBJ2-7; 8 bases line up with TRBD2. The CDR3 spans 12 residues. Per germline, CDR1 SEHNR and CDR2 FQNEAQ (reference sequence). The V gene end was trimmed by 1 base and the J gene end by 12 bases; junction bases not matched to a gene: 5. The CDR3 protein is CASSLEREGLYF. The CDR3 DNA follows: TGTGCCAGCAGCTTAGAACGGGAGGGCCTGTACTTC.

The rearrangement joins TRBV27 to TRBJ2-2; D call uncertain. In germline, CDR1 is MNHEY, CDR2 SMNVEV (reference sequence). The V end lost 6 bases, the J end lost 10 bases, and 15 bases lay between the germline ends. The CDR3 is 13 amino acids. CDR3: CASSHVADPELFF. The CDR3 coding sequence is TGTGCCAGCAGCCACGTGGCGGATCCGGAGCTGTTTTTT.

The chain recombines TRBV7-6 with TRBJ2-7, with 8 bases identical to TRBD2. After removal of 5 bases from V and 3 bases from J, the junction contained 3 bases not matched to a gene. The CDR3 contains 13 residues. The germline CDR1 and CDR2 sequences are SGHVS and FNYEAQ. CDR3 amino acids: CASSPREDYEQYF. Here the CDR3 DNA reads TGTGCCAGCAGCCCGCGGGAGGACTACGAGCAGTACTTC. Full variable domain (rest looked up from reference TRBV7-6 and TRBJ2-7): GAGVSQSPRYKVTKRGQDVALRCDPISGHVSLYWYRQALGQGPEFLTYFNYEAQQDKSGLPNDRFSAERPEGSISTLTIQRTEQRDSAMYRCASSPREDYEQYFGPGTRLTVT.

The rearrangement links TRBV29-1 to TRBJ2-7, with D maybe TRBD1 (6 bases). The ends were cut back, 5 bases at V and 5 bases at J, with 16 bases in the middle. CDR1 and CDR2 from the germline V gene are SQVTM and ANQGSEA. The CDR3 consists of 13 residues. The CDR3 DNA sequence: TGCAGCGTTTTACAGGGATACGGCGACGAGCAGTACTTC. This codes for CSVLQGYGDEQYF.

This rearrangement joins TRBV7-8 to TRBJ2-5; D is ambiguous. Germline assignment: CDR1 SGHVS and CDR2 FQNEAQ. This CDR3 has 14 residues. Trimming stripped 4 bases from V and 5 bases from J, with 14 bases between. Here the CDR3 reads CASSSLALRETQYF. The CDR3 nucleotides read TGTGCCAGCAGCTCCCTCGCATTGCGGGAGACCCAGTACTTC.